Following are 30 T cell receptor beta chains from one sample sequenced in a study of blood T cell repertoires in COVID-19. The protocol was immunoSEQ multiplex PCR, while the TCRdb copy is restricted to in-frame clones and leaves out a portion. The table has tens of thousands of clones, approximately 68% seen once. The source material was peripheral blood. These receptors originate from a woman at least 80 years old with acute or convalescent COVID-19.

The chain carries TRBV23-1 and TRBJ2-7; possibly TRBD2 for D (6 bases). TRBV23-1 is filed as an ORF, its function uncertain. Trimming took off 3 bases at V and 1 base at J, with 13 bases between the two ends. This CDR3 spans 15 amino acids. The chain's CDR3 is CASSQWPRGSYEQYF. The CDR3 DNA sequence: TGCGCCAGCAGTCAGTGGCCGCGGGGTTCCTACGAGCAGTACTTC.

J is TRBJ1-5 and V is TRBV2, with 12 bases aligning to TRBD1. The CDR3 is 15 amino acids. The germline CDR1 and CDR2 sequences are SNHLY and FYNNEI. The ends lost 5 bases at V and 4 bases at J; junction bases unmatched: 3. CDR3 sequence: CASSWDRGRNQPQHF. In DNA, the CDR3 is TGTGCCAGCAGTTGGGACAGGGGGCGAAATCAGCCCCAGCATTTT.

The chain links TRBV19 to TRBJ2-7, with a possible D match to TRBD2 (6 bases). The V end lost 6 bases, the J end lost 4 bases, and 13 bases lay between the germline ends. The length of the CDR3 is 13 residues. CDR1 is LNHDA, CDR2 SQIVND, per germline (reference sequence). CDR3 residues: CASRRQAGYEQYF. Here the CDR3 DNA reads TGTGCCAGTAGGCGTCAGGCGGGATACGAGCAGTACTTC.

The rearrangement uses TRBV2 and TRBJ2-7; D is unclear. The ends were cut back, 2 bases at V and 6 bases at J, with 11 bases in the middle. The CDR3 is 13 residues long. Germline lookup yields CDR1 SNHLY and CDR2 FYNNEI. The CDR3 protein is CASSEWAVSEQYF. CDR3 DNA sequence: TGTGCCAGCAGTGAATGGGCAGTCTCCGAGCAGTACTTC.

The genes are TRBV3-1 (or the pseudogene TRBV3-2) and TRBJ2-4, with a weak D call TRBD1 (6 bases). Trimming took off 1 base at V and 8 bases at J, with 12 bases between the two ends. The CDR3 is made up of 14 amino acids. CDR1 is LGHDT, CDR2 YNNKEL, per germline (reference sequence). The CDR3 DNA is TGTGCCAGCAGCCAAGCCGGGACAAGGGACATTCAGTACTTC. It translates to CASSQAGTRDIQYF.

The chain's CDR3 is CASSQGAGEVYEQYF. The DNA of the CDR3 is TGCGCCAGCAGCCAAGGAGCGGGGGAAGTCTACGAGCAGTACTTC. V gene TRBV4-3 combines with J gene TRBJ2-7; TRBD2 agrees at 8 bases. This CDR3 contains 15 residues. V was pared by 1 base and J by 3 bases, with 5 bases of the junction left unmatched. CDR1 and CDR2 from the germline V gene are LGHNA and YSLEER.

This chain connects TRBV6-5 to TRBJ2-7; D is unresolved. Germline CDR1 and CDR2: MNHEY and SVGAGI. The ends were cut back, 8 bases at V and 9 bases at J, with 8 bases in the middle. The CDR3 loop spans 9 amino acids. CDR3 in amino acids: CASPYRQYF. The CDR3 DNA reads as TGTGCCAGCCCTTATCGGCAGTACTTC.

The chain combines TRBV4-1 with TRBJ2-1; 12 positions agree with TRBD2. This CDR3 comprises 14 residues. CDR1 MGHRA and CDR2 YSYEKL come from the germline V gene. J lost 5 bases, V lost 4 bases, and 0 bases had no gene match. The CDR3 loop is CASSRTSGDNEQFF. The CDR3 DNA sequence: TGCGCCAGCAGCCGGACTAGCGGGGACAATGAGCAGTTCTTC.

This clone was observed a single time. This sequence joins TRBV19 and TRBJ1-5; possibly TRBD1 for D (5 bases). CDR3 length: 16 residues. V shed 3 bases and J shed 2 bases, with 14 bases lying between them. CDR1 is LNHDA and CDR2 is SQIVND in the germline V gene (reference sequence). CDR3 nucleotides: TGTGCCAGTAGTATTTTGGGGCAGGCAGGCAATCAGCCCCAGCATTTT. Amino acids: CASSILGQAGNQPQHF.

The chain has TRBV5-6 and TRBJ1-1, with 9 positions matching TRBD1. The CDR3 covers 14 residues. V gave up 3 bases and J gave up 8 bases; unmatched junction bases: 8. Germline CDR1 SGHDT, CDR2 YYEEEE. The CDR3 protein is CASSYPDRGGEAFF. Written as DNA, the CDR3 is TGTGCCAGCAGCTACCCGGACAGGGGTGGCGAAGCTTTCTTT.

To note about this clone: The junction and the germline gene differ at one end; a read error may be behind it. V and J are TRBV19 and TRBJ2-3, with D tentatively TRBD2 (6 bases). The CDR3 consists of 18 residues. The V gene's germline CDR1 is LNHDA and CDR2 SQIVND (reference sequence). In DNA form, the CDR3 reads TGTGCTAGTAGTCAACCGGGTGGCGGGCCGGGGGGCACAGATACGCAGTATTTT. Translated, it gives CASSQPGGGPGGTDTQYF.

The chain is built from TRBV7-2 and TRBJ2-3, with 8 bases that match TRBD2. CDR3 length: 15 residues. The germline V gene has CDR1 SGHTA and CDR2 FQGNSA. J was trimmed by 4 bases and V by 1 base; bases with no gene match: 4. CDR3 region: CASSLDGGAADTQYF. CDR3 DNA: TGTGCCAGCAGCTTAGACGGGGGGGCAGCAGATACGCAGTATTTT.

V and J are TRBV29-1 and TRBJ2-1; D might be TRBD2 (7 bases). Germline CDR1 reads SQVTM; CDR2 reads ANQGSEA. Trimming removed 4 bases at V and 9 bases at J, with 13 bases between. The CDR3 has 12 amino acids. CDR3 loop: CSVGEGDREQFF. The CDR3 DNA follows: TGCAGCGTTGGGGAGGGGGACCGTGAGCAGTTCTTC.

This clone was detected once. J is TRBJ1-2 and V is TRBV28; TRBD1 aligns across 10 bases. The CDR3 loop spans 18 amino acids. The germline gives CDR1 MDHEN, CDR2 SYDVKM. J gave up 7 bases and V 4 bases, and 18 bases lay outside the gene matches. Here the CDR3 reads CASSSPTGGGHFSSGYTF. CDR3 nucleotides: TGTGCCAGCAGTTCCCCGACAGGGGGCGGCCACTTCAGCAGTGGCTACACCTTC.

V usage is TRBV5-1 and J usage is TRBJ2-5; TRBD2 aligns across 11 bases. The trim removed 4 bases at V and 5 bases at J, leaving 16 bases unmatched. This CDR3 comprises 18 residues. Germline CDR1 reads SGHRS; CDR2 reads YFSETQ. CDR3 bases: TGCGCCAGCAGCCCACACGCTCTAGCGGGAGGACGCGGGGAGACCCAGTACTTC. Translating gives CASSPHALAGGRGETQYF. Together with reference TRBV5-1 and TRBJ2-5, the CDR3 gives the full variable domain: KAGVTQTPRYLIKTRGQQVTLSCSPISGHRSVSWYQQTPGQGLQFLFEYFSETQRNKGNFPGRFSGRQFSNSRSEMNVSTLELGDSALYLCASSPHALAGGRGETQYFGPGTRLLVL.

The gene calls are TRBV24-1 and TRBJ2-1; 7 bases map to TRBD2. V was pared by 0 bases and J by 3 bases, with 10 bases of the junction left unmatched. The CDR3 runs to 18 residues. Germline V gives CDR1 KGHDR, CDR2 SFDVKD. The CDR3 loop is CATSDLGGFREGYNEQFF. CDR3 sequence (DNA): TGTGCCACCAGTGATTTGGGTGGGTTCAGGGAGGGCTACAATGAGCAGTTCTTC.

This sequence joins TRBV4-1 and TRBJ1-5, with 8 bases lining up with TRBD1. CDR1 and CDR2 (germline): MGHRA, YSYEKL. V shed 3 bases and J 7 bases; nucleotides not matched to a gene: 5. This CDR3 comprises 14 residues. The CDR3 DNA is TGCGCCAGCAGCCAGGGGACAGGTGGACAGCCCCAGCATTTT. This codes for CASSQGTGGQPQHF.

This chain joins TRBV6-5 and TRBJ1-1, with 7 bases fitting TRBD1. The CDR3 has 14 residues. Germline lookup yields CDR1 MNHEY and CDR2 SVGAGI. V lost 6 bases to trimming and J lost 1 base; unmatched junction nucleotides: 5. DNA of the CDR3: TGTGCCAGCAGGGATCACAGGGGGAACACTGAAGCTTTCTTT. This encodes CASRDHRGNTEAFF.

V usage is TRBV11-3 and J usage is TRBJ2-7; 9 nucleotides match TRBD1. The ends lost 1 base at V and 3 bases at J; junction bases unmatched: 7. CDR1 is SGHNT and CDR2 is YENEEA in the germline V gene. This CDR3 is 16 amino acids long. The CDR3 region has the DNA TGTGCCAGCAGCTTAGCCGGGACAGGGCTTTTCTACGAGCAGTACTTC. It specifies CASSLAGTGLFYEQYF.

The CDR3 DNA reads TGTGCCAGCAGCCAAGGTAGCGGAGAGGACTATGGCTACACCTTC. This codes for CASSQGSGEDYGYTF. This sequence joins TRBV3-1 (or the pseudogene TRBV3-2) and TRBJ1-2, with D unresolved. Germline V gives CDR1 LGHDT, CDR2 YNNKEL (reference sequence). Trimming stripped 1 base from V and 3 bases from J, with 12 bases between. There are 15 residues in the CDR3.

The J gene is TRBJ2-3, the V gene TRBV5-1; 9 nucleotides agree with TRBD1. The CDR3 totals 18 residues. V dropped 3 bases and J dropped 0; count of bases not matched to a gene: 11. The germline V gene has CDR1 SGHRS and CDR2 YFSETQ. CDR3 coding DNA: TGCGCCAGCAGCTCCGGGACAGGGAGTTGGGCTAGCACAGATACGCAGTATTTT. Translated, it gives CASSSGTGSWASTDTQYF.

The chain is built from TRBV7-3 and TRBJ2-3; TRBD2 aligns across 8 bases. Germline V lookup: CDR1 SGHTA, CDR2 FQGTGA. The CDR3 is 16 residues long. J was trimmed by 2 bases and V by 5 bases; bases with no gene match: 9. The CDR3 DNA sequence: TGTGCCAGCAGCCCCAATAGCGGGGCCACCACAGATACGCAGTATTTT. Its protein is CASSPNSGATTDTQYF.

The chain employs TRBV11-2 and TRBJ1-1; TRBD1 agrees at 8 bases. Germline V gene lookup returns CDR1 SGHAT and CDR2 FQNNGV. The CDR3 loop spans 15 amino acids. V trimming: 8 bases; J trimming: 2 bases; junction bases outside the gene matches: 10. The DNA for the CDR3 is TGTGCCAGCGGGACAGGCCCGGCGCTTAACACTGAAGCTTTCTTT. This gives the protein CASGTGPALNTEAFF.

The chain recombines TRBV12-3 or TRBV12-4 with TRBJ2-1; D gene uncertain. Trimming left V 5 bases short and J 9 bases short, with 14 bases between. The length of the CDR3 is 13 residues. The DNA for the CDR3 is TGTGCCAGCAGTCTCACCTATGAGTCTGAGCAGTTCTTC. Its protein product is CASSLTYESEQFF.

The chain links TRBV10-2 to TRBJ2-1; TRBD1 matches 10 bases. Losses at the gene ends were 9 bases for V and 9 bases for J; bases not matched to a gene: 8. The CDR3 covers 13 residues. Germline values: CDR1 WSHSY, CDR2 SAAADI. CDR3 sequence: CASRGQGLGEQFF. Written as DNA, the CDR3 is TGCGCCAGTAGGGGACAGGGGTTAGGTGAGCAGTTCTTC.

The chain uses TRBV5-1 and TRBJ1-3; D may be TRBD1 (6 bases). Trimming shortened V by 4 bases and J by 0 bases, and 11 bases separated the two germline ends. This CDR3 is 15 amino acids long. Germline CDR1 is SGHRS and CDR2 is YFSETQ. The CDR3 loop reads CASSTQGSSGNTIYF. As DNA, the CDR3 is TGCGCCAGCAGCACCCAGGGGAGCTCTGGAAACACCATATATTTT. The full variable domain, rest sourced from reference TRBV5-1 and TRBJ1-3, is KAGVTQTPRYLIKTRGQQVTLSCSPISGHRSVSWYQQTPGQGLQFLFEYFSETQRNKGNFPGRFSGRQFSNSRSEMNVSTLELGDSALYLCASSTQGSSGNTIYFGEGSWLTVV.

The chain is built from TRBV5-1 and TRBJ2-5, with D possibly matching TRBD1 (6 bases). The germline V and J ends were trimmed by 0 bases and 3 bases, with 9 bases remaining between them. The CDR3 is made up of 14 amino acids. In germline, CDR1 is SGHRS, CDR2 YFSETQ. For the CDR3, the DNA is TGCGCCAGCAGCTTGGCCCCAGGGGAAGAGACCCAGTACTTC. This codes for CASSLAPGEETQYF.

The gene calls are TRBV19 and TRBJ1-5, with D possibly TRBD1 on 6 matching bases. This CDR3 has 16 amino acids. The V gene lost 2 bases and the J gene lost 4 bases, with 15 bases spanning the gap. Germline CDR1 and CDR2: LNHDA and SQIVND (reference sequence). CDR3 loop: CASSIMAGADNQPQHF. The CDR3 nucleotides read TGTGCCAGTAGTATAATGGCAGGGGCCGATAATCAGCCCCAGCATTTT.

This chain uses TRBV4-1 with TRBJ2-3; maybe TRBD1 (6 bases). The CDR3 has 16 amino acids. Germline V lookup: CDR1 MGHRA, CDR2 YSYEKL. Trimming pared 1 base from V and 1 base from J, leaving 12 bases between. In nucleotides, the CDR3 is TGCGCCAGCAGCCAAGGACAGGCGGCGGGCACAGATACGCAGTATTTT. It specifies CASSQGQAAGTDTQYF.

The chain employs TRBV5-1 and TRBJ2-5; the D gene is possibly TRBD1 (6 bases). Per the germline V gene, CDR1 is SGHRS and CDR2 is YFSETQ. The germline V and J ends were trimmed by 4 bases and 2 bases, with 15 bases remaining between them. The CDR3 sequence is 15 residues long. The CDR3 DNA is TGCGCCAGCAGCATATACGGGACAAAGCAAGAGACCCAGTACTTC. Its translation is CASSIYGTKQETQYF.